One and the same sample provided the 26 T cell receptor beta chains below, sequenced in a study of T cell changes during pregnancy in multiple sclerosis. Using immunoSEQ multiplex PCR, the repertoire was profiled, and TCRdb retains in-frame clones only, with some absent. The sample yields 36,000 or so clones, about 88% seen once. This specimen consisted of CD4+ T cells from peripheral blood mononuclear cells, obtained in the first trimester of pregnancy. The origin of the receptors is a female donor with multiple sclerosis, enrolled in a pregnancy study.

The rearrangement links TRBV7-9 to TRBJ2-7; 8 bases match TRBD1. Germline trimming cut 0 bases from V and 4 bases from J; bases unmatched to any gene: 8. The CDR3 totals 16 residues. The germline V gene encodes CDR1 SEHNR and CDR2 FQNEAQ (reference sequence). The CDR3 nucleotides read TGTGCCAGCAGCTTAGCAGGCACAGGGGGACGGTACGAGCAGTACTTC. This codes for CASSLAGTGGRYEQYF.

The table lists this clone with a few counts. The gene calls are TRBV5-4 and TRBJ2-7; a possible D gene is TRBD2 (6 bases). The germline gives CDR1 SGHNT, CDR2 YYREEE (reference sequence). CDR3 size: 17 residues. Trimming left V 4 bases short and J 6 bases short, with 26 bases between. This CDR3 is CASSTAQPSGLTGEQYF. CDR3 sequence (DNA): TGTGCCAGCAGCACCGCCCAGCCGAGCGGGCTTACTGGCGAGCAGTACTTC.

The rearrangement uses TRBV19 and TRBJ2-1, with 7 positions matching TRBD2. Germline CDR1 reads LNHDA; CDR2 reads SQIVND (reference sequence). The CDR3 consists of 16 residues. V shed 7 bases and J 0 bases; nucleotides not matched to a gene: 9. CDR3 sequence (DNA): TGTGCCAGTACAAAGGAAGCGGGAAGCTCCTACAATGAGCAGTTCTTC. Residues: CASTKEAGSSYNEQFF.

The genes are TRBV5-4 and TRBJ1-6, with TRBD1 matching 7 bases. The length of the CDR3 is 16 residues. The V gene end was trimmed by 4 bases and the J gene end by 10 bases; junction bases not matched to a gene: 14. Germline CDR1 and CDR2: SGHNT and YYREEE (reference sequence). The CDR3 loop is CASSPEWTGKESPLHF. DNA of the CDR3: TGTGCCAGCAGCCCGGAATGGACAGGAAAGGAATCACCCCTCCACTTT.

CDR3 bases: TGTGCCAGCAGTTCTCCTAATCAGCCCCAGCATTTT. Residues: CASSSPNQPQHF. This chain connects TRBV6-5 to TRBJ1-5; D gene ambiguous. Germline values: CDR1 MNHEY, CDR2 SVGAGI. This CDR3 is built from 12 residues. Trimming took off 4 bases at V and 4 bases at J, with 5 bases between the two ends.

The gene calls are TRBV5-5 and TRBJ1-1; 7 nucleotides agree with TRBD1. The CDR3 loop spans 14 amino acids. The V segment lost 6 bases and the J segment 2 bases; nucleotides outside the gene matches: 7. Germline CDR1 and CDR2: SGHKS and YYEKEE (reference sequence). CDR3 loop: CASTRDSSNTEAFF. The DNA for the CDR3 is TGTGCCAGCACCCGGGACAGTTCAAACACTGAAGCTTTCTTT.

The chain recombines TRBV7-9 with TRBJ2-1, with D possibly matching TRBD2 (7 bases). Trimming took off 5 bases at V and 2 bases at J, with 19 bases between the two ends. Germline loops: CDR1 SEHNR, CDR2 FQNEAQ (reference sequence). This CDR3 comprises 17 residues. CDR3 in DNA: TGTGCCAGCAGCCGCTCCGGGGGGCGGATTACCTACAATGAGCAGTTCTTC. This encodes CASSRSGGRITYNEQFF.

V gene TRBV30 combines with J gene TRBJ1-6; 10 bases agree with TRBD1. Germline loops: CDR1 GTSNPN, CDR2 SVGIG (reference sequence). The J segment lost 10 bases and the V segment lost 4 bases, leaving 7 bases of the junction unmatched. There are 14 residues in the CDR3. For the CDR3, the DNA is TGTGCCTGGACCGGGACAGGGGTAGGCTCACCCCTCCACTTT. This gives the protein CAWTGTGVGSPLHF.

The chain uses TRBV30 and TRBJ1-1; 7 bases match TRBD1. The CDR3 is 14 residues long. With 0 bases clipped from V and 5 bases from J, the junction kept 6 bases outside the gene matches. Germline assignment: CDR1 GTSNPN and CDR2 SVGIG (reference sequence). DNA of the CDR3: TGTGCCTGGAGTGTAGAGGGGGCGGGAACTGAAGCTTTCTTT. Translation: CAWSVEGAGTEAFF.

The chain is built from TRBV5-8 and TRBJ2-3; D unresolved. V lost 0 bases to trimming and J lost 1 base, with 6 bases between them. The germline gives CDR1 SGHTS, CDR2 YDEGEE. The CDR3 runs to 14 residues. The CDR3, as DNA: TGTGCCAGCAGCTTGGACTTCCGCACAGATACGCAGTATTTT. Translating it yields CASSLDFRTDTQYF.

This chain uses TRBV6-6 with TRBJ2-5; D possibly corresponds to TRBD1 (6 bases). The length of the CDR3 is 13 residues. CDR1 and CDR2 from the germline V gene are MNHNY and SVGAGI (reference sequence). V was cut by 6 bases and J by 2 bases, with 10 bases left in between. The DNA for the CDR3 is TGTGCCAGCAGAAACACAGGGCAAGAGACCCAGTACTTC. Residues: CASRNTGQETQYF.

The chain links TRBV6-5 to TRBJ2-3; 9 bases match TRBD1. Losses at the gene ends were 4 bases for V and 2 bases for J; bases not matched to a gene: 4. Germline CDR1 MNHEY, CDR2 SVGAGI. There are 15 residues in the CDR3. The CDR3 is CASSSDRGHTDTQYF. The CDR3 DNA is TGTGCCAGCAGTTCGGACAGGGGACACACAGATACGCAGTATTTT.

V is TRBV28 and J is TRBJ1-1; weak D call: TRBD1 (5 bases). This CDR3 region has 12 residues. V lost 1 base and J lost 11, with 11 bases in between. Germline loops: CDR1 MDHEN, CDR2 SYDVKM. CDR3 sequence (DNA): TGTGCCAGCAGTTTATTGCAGGGCAGGGCTTTCTTT. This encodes CASSLLQGRAFF.

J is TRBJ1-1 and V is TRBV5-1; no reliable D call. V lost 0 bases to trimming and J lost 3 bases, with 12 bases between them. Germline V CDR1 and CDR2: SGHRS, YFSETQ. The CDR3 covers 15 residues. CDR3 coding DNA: TGCGCCAGCAGCTTGGACGAGGGTAGTGACACTGAAGCTTTCTTT. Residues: CASSLDEGSDTEAFF.

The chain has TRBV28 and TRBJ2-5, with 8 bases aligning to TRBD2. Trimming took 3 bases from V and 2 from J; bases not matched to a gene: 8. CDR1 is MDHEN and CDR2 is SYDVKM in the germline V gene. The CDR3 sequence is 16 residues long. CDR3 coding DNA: TGTGCCAGCAGTTTCCGTAGACTAGCGCCGCAAGAGACCCAGTACTTC. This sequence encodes CASSFRRLAPQETQYF.

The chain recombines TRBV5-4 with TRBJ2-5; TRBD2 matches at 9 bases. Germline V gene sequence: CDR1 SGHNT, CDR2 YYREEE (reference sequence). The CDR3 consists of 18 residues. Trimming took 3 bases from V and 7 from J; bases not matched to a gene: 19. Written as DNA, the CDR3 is TGTGCCAGCAGCTCCCCCAGGGATAGCGGGGGCGCCCTGGGGACCCAGTACTTC. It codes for CASSSPRDSGGALGTQYF.

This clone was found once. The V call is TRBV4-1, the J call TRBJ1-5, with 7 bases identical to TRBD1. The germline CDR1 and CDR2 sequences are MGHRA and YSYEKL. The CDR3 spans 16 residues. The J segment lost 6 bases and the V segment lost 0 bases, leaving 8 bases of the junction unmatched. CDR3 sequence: CASSQDVSTGFQPQHF. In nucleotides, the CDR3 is TGCGCCAGCAGCCAAGATGTTTCGACAGGGTTTCAGCCCCAGCATTTT.

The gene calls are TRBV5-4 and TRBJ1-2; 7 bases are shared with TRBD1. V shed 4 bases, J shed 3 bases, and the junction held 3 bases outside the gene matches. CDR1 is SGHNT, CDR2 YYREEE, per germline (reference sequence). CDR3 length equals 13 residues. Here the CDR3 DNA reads TGTGCCAGCAGCCCTGACAGGGACTATGGCTACACCTTC. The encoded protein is CASSPDRDYGYTF.

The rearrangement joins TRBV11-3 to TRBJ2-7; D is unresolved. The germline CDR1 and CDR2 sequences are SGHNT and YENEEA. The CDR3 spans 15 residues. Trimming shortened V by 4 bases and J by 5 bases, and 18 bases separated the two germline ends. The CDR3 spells CASSSDSLSGNEQYF. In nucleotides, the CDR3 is TGTGCCAGCAGCTCCGACTCCCTGTCTGGCAACGAGCAGTACTTC.

The CDR3 DNA sequence: TGTGCCAGCATCATACAGGGGAACACTGAAGCTTTCTTT. Amino acid sequence: CASIIQGNTEAFF. J is TRBJ1-1 and V is TRBV6-4; possible D gene TRBD1, 6 bases. This CDR3 spans 13 amino acids. Germline CDR1 MRHNA, CDR2 SNTAGT. V was shortened by 7 bases and J by 1 base, with 10 bases between the two germline ends.

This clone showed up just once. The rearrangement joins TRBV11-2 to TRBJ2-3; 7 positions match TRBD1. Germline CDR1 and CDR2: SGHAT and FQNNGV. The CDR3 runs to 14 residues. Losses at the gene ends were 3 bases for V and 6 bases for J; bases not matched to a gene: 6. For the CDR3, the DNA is TGTGCCAGCAGCTTGGGACAGACCAGGGATACGCAGTATTTT. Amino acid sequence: CASSLGQTRDTQYF.

In DNA form, the CDR3 reads TGCGCCAGCAGCGGAGACAGGGTAGGCGAAAAACTGTTTTTT. It translates to CASSGDRVGEKLFF. This chain links TRBV5-1 with TRBJ1-4, with 7 bases that match TRBD1. Germline CDR1 and CDR2: SGHRS and YFSETQ. CDR3 length: 14 residues. After removal of 4 bases from V and 8 bases from J, the junction contained 8 bases not matched to a gene.

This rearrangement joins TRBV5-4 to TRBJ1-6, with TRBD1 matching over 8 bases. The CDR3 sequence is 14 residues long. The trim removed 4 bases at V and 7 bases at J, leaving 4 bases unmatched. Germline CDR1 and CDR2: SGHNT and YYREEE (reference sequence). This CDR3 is CASSPGQANSPLHF. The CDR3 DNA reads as TGTGCCAGCAGCCCGGGACAGGCCAATTCACCCCTCCACTTT. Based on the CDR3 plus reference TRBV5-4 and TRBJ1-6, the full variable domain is ETGVTQSPTHLIKTRGQQVTLRCSSQSGHNTVSWYQQALGQGPQFIFQYYREEENGRGNFPPRFSGLQFPNYSSELNVNALELDDSALYLCASSPGQANSPLHFGNGTRLTVT.

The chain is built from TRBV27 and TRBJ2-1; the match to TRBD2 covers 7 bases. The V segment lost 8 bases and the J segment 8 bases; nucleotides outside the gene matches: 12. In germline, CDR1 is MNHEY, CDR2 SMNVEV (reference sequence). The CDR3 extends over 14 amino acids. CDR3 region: CASQGLGRWDEQFF. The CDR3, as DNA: TGTGCCAGCCAAGGACTAGGGCGGTGGGATGAGCAGTTCTTC.

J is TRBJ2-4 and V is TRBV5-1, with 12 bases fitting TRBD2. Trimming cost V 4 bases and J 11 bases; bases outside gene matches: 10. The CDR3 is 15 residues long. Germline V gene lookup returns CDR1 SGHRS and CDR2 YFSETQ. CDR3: CASSASRTSGTVQYF. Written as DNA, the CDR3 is TGCGCCAGCAGCGCCTCTAGGACTAGCGGGACGGTTCAGTACTTC.

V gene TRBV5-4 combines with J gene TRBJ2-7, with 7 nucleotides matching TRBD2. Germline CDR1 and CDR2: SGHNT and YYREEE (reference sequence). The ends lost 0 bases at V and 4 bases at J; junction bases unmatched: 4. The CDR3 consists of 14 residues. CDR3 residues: CASSLAGGSYEQYF. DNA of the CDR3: TGTGCCAGCAGCTTGGCGGGGGGTAGTTACGAGCAGTACTTC.